These T cell receptor beta chains were read from a single sample in a study of blood T cell repertoires in COVID-19. This table comes from immunoSEQ multiplex PCR, and its TCRdb copy is limited to in-frame clones, with some not included. The table has roughly 69,000 clones, approximately 80% seen once. The sequenced sample was peripheral blood. These receptors were obtained from a woman in her 50s with acute or convalescent COVID-19. Both conserved end residues are trimmed from each CDR3.

TRBV3-1/TRBV3-2 ASSQASGKGSPLH
TRBV19 ASSYLNTGELF
TRBV4-3 ASSQGLAGGDEQY
TRBV9 ASSVAGQLSTEAF
TRBV28 ASRPIRGNTEAF
TRBV5-1 ASSQDRQETQY
TRBV24-1 ATSDSSAFSYNEQF
TRBV7-3 ASSLTGGNYNEQF
TRBV7-9 ASSSTEGGANYGYT
TRBV18 ASSLAGFDTEAF
TRBV18 ASSQQGKRDEQY
TRBV12-3/TRBV12-4 ASSFDRGEKLF
TRBV27 ASSSRQGKNQPQH
TRBV11-2 ASSPFRDLPGANVLT
TRBV4-2 ASSQGWVGAGNTIY
TRBV12-3/TRBV12-4 ASRTGGHNEQF
TRBV18 ASSPTNTEAF
TRBV2 ASKSGIVVLPTDTQY
TRBV29-1 SVLGRGQPGELF
TRBV4-1 ASSQGAEVWGYT
TRBV7-3 ASRASGSNGELF
TRBV6-6 ASSYSELNTEAF
TRBV5-1 ASTTGSGANVLT
TRBV4-2 ASSQRTLDEQY
TRBV5-1 ASSRDRGQMNTEAF
TRBV9 ASSRGGLTDTQY
TRBV10-1 ASSPGTDKETQY
TRBV7-2 ASSLEASRSLNYNEQF
TRBV6-1 ASSGQVYNEQF